This T cell receptor beta chain was sequenced for a study of T cells after yellow fever vaccination. Each CDR3 protein is one row after TCRdb ran MiXCR on the 5' RACE reads. The sample contains about 160,000 distinct CDR3 sequences, 6% to 7.5% of which appear only once. This clonotype was seen once. A read error may explain this, as a much larger clone is one base away. The sample here was CD4+ T cells sorted from PBMCs, taken 5 days after the first yellow fever vaccination. The source of this sequence is a man aged 18 to 35 who received the YFV17D yellow fever vaccine.

In DNA, the CDR3 is TGTGCCAGCTCACCACAAGACAGCCAGAACACTGAAGCTCTCTTT. Its translation: CASSPQDSQNTEALF. The chain carries TRBV18 and TRBJ1-1; weak D call: TRBD1 (5 bases). The germline gives CDR1 KGHSH, CDR2 LQKENI. The CDR3 totals 15 residues.